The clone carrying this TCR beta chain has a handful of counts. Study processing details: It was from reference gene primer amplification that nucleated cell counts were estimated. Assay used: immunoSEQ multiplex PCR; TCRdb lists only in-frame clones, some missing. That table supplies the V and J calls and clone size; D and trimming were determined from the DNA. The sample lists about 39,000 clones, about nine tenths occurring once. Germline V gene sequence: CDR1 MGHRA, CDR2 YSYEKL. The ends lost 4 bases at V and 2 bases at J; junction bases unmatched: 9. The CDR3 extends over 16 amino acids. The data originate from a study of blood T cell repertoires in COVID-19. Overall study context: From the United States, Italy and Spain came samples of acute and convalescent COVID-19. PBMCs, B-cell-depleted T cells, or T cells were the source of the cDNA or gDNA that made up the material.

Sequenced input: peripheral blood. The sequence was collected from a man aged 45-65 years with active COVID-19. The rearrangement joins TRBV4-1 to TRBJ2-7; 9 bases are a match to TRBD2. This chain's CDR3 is CASSLSGTSSTYEQYF. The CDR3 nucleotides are TGCGCCAGCAGCCTCTCCGGGACTAGCAGTACCTACGAGCAGTACTTC.